These 4 T cell receptor beta chains came from one sample sequenced in a study of identical twins. TCRdb re-derived calls from the 5' RACE reads in MiXCR, one entry per CDR3 protein. The sample carries some 660,000 distinct CDR3 sequences, roughly 8% recorded once. The sample was also reused in another study, on yellow fever vaccine responses in identical twins.

Sequencing was carried out using PBMCs. The receptors were sampled from a woman between 18 and 29 years old in good health.

A few counts support this clonotype. V is TRBV4-3 and J is TRBJ2-1; D not resolved. V lost 1 base to trimming and J lost 3 bases, with 10 bases between them. The CDR3 spans 15 residues. Germline CDR1 reads LGHNA; CDR2 reads YSLEER. The CDR3: CASSQGGVLYNEQFF. DNA of the CDR3: TGCGCCAGCAGCCAAGGAGGAGTTCTCTACAATGAGCAGTTCTTC.

V gene TRBV15 combines with J gene TRBJ2-3; the match to TRBD2 covers 9 bases. This CDR3 contains 17 residues. The junction had 9 bases not matched to a gene; V was cut back by 0 bases and J by 5 bases. Germline V gene data show CDR1 as LNHNV and CDR2 as YYDKDF (reference sequence). CDR3 sequence (DNA): TGTGCCACCAGCAGAGATATTGCTAGCGGGAAGCTAGATACGCAGTATTTT. It codes for CATSRDIASGKLDTQYF. The full variable domain, rest sourced from reference TRBV15 and TRBJ2-3, is DAMVIQNPRYQVTQFGKPVTLSCSQTLNHNVMYWYQQKSSQAPKLLFHYYDKDFNNEADTPDNFQSRRPNTSFCFLDIRSPGLGDTAMYLCATSRDIASGKLDTQYFGPGTRLTVL.

Ten or more counts support this clonotype. This chain connects TRBV29-1 to TRBJ2-1, with D hard to call. CDR3 length: 12 amino acids. V was shortened by 3 bases and J by 5 bases, with 8 bases between the two germline ends. Germline assignment: CDR1 SQVTM and CDR2 ANQGSEA. CDR3 sequence: CSVDVLNNEQFF. The DNA of the CDR3 is TGCAGCGTTGATGTGTTGAACAATGAGCAGTTCTTC.

The chain has TRBV19 and TRBJ1-1, with TRBD1 matching 7 bases. V shed 7 bases, J shed 4 bases, and the junction held 12 bases outside the gene matches. The length of the CDR3 is 15 residues. Germline CDR1 LNHDA, CDR2 SQIVND (reference sequence). CDR3: CASTTRQGLGTEAFF. CDR3 nucleotides: TGTGCCAGTACCACCCGACAGGGCTTGGGCACTGAAGCTTTCTTT.